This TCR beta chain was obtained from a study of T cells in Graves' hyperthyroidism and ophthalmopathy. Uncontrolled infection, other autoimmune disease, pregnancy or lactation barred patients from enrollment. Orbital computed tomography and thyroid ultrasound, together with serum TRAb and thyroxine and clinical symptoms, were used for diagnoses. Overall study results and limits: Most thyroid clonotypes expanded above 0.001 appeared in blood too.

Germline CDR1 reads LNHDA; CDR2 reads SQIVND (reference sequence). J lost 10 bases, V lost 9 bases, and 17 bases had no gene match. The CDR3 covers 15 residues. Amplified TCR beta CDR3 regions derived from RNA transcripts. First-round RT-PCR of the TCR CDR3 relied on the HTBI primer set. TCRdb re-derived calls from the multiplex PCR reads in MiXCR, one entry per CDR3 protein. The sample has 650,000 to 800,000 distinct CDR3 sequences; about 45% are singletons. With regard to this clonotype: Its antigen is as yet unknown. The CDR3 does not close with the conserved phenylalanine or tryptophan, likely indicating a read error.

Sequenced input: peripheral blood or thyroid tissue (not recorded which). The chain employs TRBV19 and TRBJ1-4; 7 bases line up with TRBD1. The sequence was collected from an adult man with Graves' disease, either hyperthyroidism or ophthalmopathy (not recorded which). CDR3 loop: CASSGSGGSYGKLFL. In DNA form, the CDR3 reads TGTGCCAGCAGTGGATCAGGGGGATCCTACGGAAAACTGTTTTTA.